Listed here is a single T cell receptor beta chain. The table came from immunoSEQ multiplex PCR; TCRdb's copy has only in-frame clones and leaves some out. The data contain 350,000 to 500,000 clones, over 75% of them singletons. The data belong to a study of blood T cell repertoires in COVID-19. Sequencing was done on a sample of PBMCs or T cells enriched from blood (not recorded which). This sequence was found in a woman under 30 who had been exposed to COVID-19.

The CDR3 DNA sequence: TGTGCCATCAAACGGGGTCGGGCTGCGAACACCGGGGAGCTGTTTTTT. This gives the protein CAIKRGRAANTGELFF. The V and J genes are TRBV10-3 and TRBJ2-2; the D gene is possibly TRBD2 (5 bases). Germline V lookup: CDR1 ENHRY, CDR2 SYGVKD. Between the trimmed V and J ends, which lost 7 bases and 0 bases, there was a span of 15 bases. The CDR3 runs to 16 residues.